One sample yielded the 22 T cell receptor beta chains listed below, sequenced in a study of blood T cell repertoires in COVID-19. The assay was immunoSEQ multiplex PCR, and TCRdb's table has in-frame clones only and misses some. The table shows 30,000 to 40,000 clones, with roughly three quarters occurring only once. The specimen was peripheral blood. These receptor sequences come from a human donor in a cohort sampled during active COVID-19.

Here the CDR3 reads CASSLVAGVPEQYF. The CDR3 DNA sequence: TGTGCCAGCAGCCTCGTAGCGGGAGTACCCGAGCAGTACTTC. The chain joins TRBV7-8 to TRBJ2-7, with 9 bases lining up with TRBD2. The CDR3 length is 14 residues. Germline loops: CDR1 SGHVS, CDR2 FQNEAQ. Trimming removed 5 bases from V and 6 bases from J; junction bases left unmatched: 8. Full variable domain (rest looked up from reference TRBV7-8 and TRBJ2-7): GAGVSQSPRYKVAKRGQDVALRCDPISGHVSLFWYQQALGQGPEFLTYFQNEAQLDKSGLPSDRFFAERPEGSVSTLKIQRTQQEDSAVYLCASSLVAGVPEQYFGPGTRLTVT.

The chain couples TRBV6-2 or TRBV6-3 to TRBJ2-1; TRBD2 aligns across 14 bases. This CDR3 spans 19 amino acids. Losses at the gene ends were 0 bases for V and 1 base for J; bases not matched to a gene: 5. CDR1 MNHEY and CDR2 SVGEGT come from the germline V gene. This chain's CDR3 is CASSYSMTSGRGSYNEQFF. The DNA of the CDR3 is TGTGCCAGCAGTTACTCGATGACTAGCGGGAGGGGGTCCTACAATGAGCAGTTCTTC.

V is TRBV15 and J is TRBJ2-7, with D perhaps TRBD2 (6 bases). CDR3 length: 15 residues. The V and J ends lost 0 bases and 7 bases respectively, with 16 bases between them. CDR1 is LNHNV and CDR2 is YYDKDF in the germline V gene (reference sequence). The CDR3 DNA reads TGTGCCACCAGCAGAGATCTTAGTGCGGGGTGGGAGCAGTACTTC. It encodes CATSRDLSAGWEQYF. The entire variable domain, with the rest obtained from reference TRBV15 and TRBJ2-7, is as follows: DAMVIQNPRYQVTQFGKPVTLSCSQTLNHNVMYWYQQKSSQAPKLLFHYYDKDFNNEADTPDNFQSRRPNTSFCFLDIRSPGLGDTAMYLCATSRDLSAGWEQYFGPGTRLTVT.

The J gene is TRBJ1-2, the V gene TRBV7-2, with 10 positions matching TRBD1. With V trimmed by 3 bases and J by 5 bases, 3 bases remained unmatched. CDR1 and CDR2 (germline): SGHTA, FQGNSA. The CDR3 length is 14 residues. The CDR3 protein is CASSLGQGIYGYTF. In DNA form, the CDR3 reads TGTGCCAGCAGCTTGGGACAGGGGATTTATGGCTACACCTTC.

This CDR3 is CASSPLEVTGTDTQYF. The DNA of the CDR3 is TGTGCCAGCAGCCCCCTCGAGGTCACGGGCACAGATACGCAGTATTTT. The rearrangement uses TRBV28 and TRBJ2-3; D unresolved. The V end was cut by 6 bases, the J end by 1 base, with 17 bases between. The germline V gene encodes CDR1 MDHEN and CDR2 SYDVKM. The CDR3 contains 16 residues.

This chain links TRBV7-6 with TRBJ2-2, with TRBD1 matching over 7 bases. The CDR3 is 16 residues long. V was clipped by 1 base and J by 7 bases; unmatched bases: 9. From germline, CDR1 is SGHVS and CDR2 FNYEAQ. CDR3 loop: CASSLGAATGVGELFF. DNA of the CDR3: TGTGCCAGCAGCTTAGGTGCCGCAACAGGGGTCGGGGAGCTGTTTTTT.

The genes are TRBV6-5 and TRBJ1-3; D may be TRBD1 (5 bases). Germline V lookup: CDR1 MNHEY, CDR2 SVGAGI. The CDR3 is 13 amino acids. Trimming stripped 6 bases from V and 2 bases from J, with 8 bases between. CDR3 protein: CASRQVAGNTIYF. In DNA, the CDR3 is TGTGCCAGCAGACAGGTCGCTGGAAACACCATATATTTT.

The chain links TRBV10-1 to TRBJ2-3; no definite D call. Germline lookup yields CDR1 WNHNN and CDR2 SYGVQD (reference sequence). This CDR3 is built from 15 residues. V lost 8 bases, J lost 1 base, and 16 bases lay in between. CDR3 in amino acids: CASPFPPGRTDTQYF. CDR3 DNA sequence: TGCGCCAGCCCATTCCCGCCGGGTCGCACAGATACGCAGTATTTT.

The chain couples TRBV4-1 to TRBJ1-1; 8 bases agree with TRBD1. The CDR3 consists of 14 residues. In germline, CDR1 is MGHRA, CDR2 YSYEKL. Losses at the gene ends were 1 base for V and 4 bases for J; bases not matched to a gene: 2. CDR3 DNA: TGCGCCAGCAGCCAAGGACAGGGGATCACTGAAGCTTTCTTT. This translates into CASSQGQGITEAFF.

The V call is TRBV7-9, the J call TRBJ2-7, with 11 nucleotides matching TRBD1. Germline assignment: CDR1 SEHNR and CDR2 FQNEAQ (reference sequence). V shed 5 bases and J 1 base; nucleotides not matched to a gene: 1. The CDR3 consists of 14 residues. The CDR3 bases are TGTGCCAGCAGCGGACAGGGGGCGTCCTACGAGCAGTACTTC. Its translation is CASSGQGASYEQYF.

The chain employs TRBV19 and TRBJ2-5; 11 bases are a match to TRBD2. Germline-derived CDR1 and CDR2 are LNHDA and SQIVND (reference sequence). Trimming at V came to 3 bases and at J to 5 bases, leaving 8 bases not matched to a gene. The CDR3 runs 16 residues. The CDR3 coding sequence is TGTGCCAGTAGTATGTATAGCGGGGGGGCCCGGGAGACCCAGTACTTC. It encodes CASSMYSGGARETQYF.

The chain combines TRBV2 with TRBJ2-3, with D perhaps matching TRBD2 (7 bases). The V end was cut by 6 bases, the J end by 14 bases, with 30 bases between. CDR1 is SNHLY, CDR2 FYNNEI, per germline. The CDR3 is made up of 16 amino acids. For the CDR3, the DNA is TGTGCCAGCAGCGGTTCGGGGGGCGGTCTCCCATTCAGCCCGTATTTT. Translated: CASSGSGGGLPFSPYF.

V usage is TRBV6-6 and J usage is TRBJ1-4, with 9 nucleotides matching TRBD1. The ends lost 5 bases at V and 8 bases at J; junction bases unmatched: 15. The CDR3 sequence is 17 residues long. CDR1 and CDR2 from the germline V gene are MNHNY and SVGAGI (reference sequence). CDR3 coding DNA: TGTGCCAGCAGTCCACAACCGGGGACAGGGCGGTGGGAAAAACTGTTTTTT. It encodes CASSPQPGTGRWEKLFF.

The V gene is TRBV24-1, the J gene TRBJ2-7; the match to TRBD1 covers 8 bases. Germline lookup yields CDR1 KGHDR and CDR2 SFDVKD. Trimming cost V 3 bases and J 2 bases; bases outside gene matches: 5. The CDR3 is 15 amino acids. In DNA, the CDR3 is TGTGCCACCAGTGATCCTCGGGACAGGACCTACGAGCAGTACTTC. Its protein product is CATSDPRDRTYEQYF.

The chain is built from TRBV28 and TRBJ1-5; the D is unclear. This CDR3 spans 19 amino acids. V lost 3 bases, J lost 0 bases, and 21 bases lay in between. Germline CDR1 is MDHEN and CDR2 is SYDVKM. In DNA form, the CDR3 reads TGTGCCAGCAGTTTTCTGGTAATGGGCAGACAAAATAGCAATCAGCCCCAGCATTTT. This encodes CASSFLVMGRQNSNQPQHF. Full variable domain (missing parts from reference TRBV28 and TRBJ1-5): DVKVTQSSRYLVKRTGEKVFLECVQDMDHENMFWYRQDPGLGLRLIYFSYDVKMKEKGDIPEGYSVSREKKERFSLILESASTNQTSMYLCASSFLVMGRQNSNQPQHFGDGTRLSIL.

This chain joins TRBV5-1 and TRBJ2-5; TRBD1 matches at 10 bases. Germline V lookup: CDR1 SGHRS, CDR2 YFSETQ. The CDR3 runs to 14 residues. V was pared by 4 bases and J by 5 bases, with 5 bases of the junction left unmatched. CDR3 region: CASSRQGADETQYF. The CDR3 DNA reads as TGCGCCAGCAGCCGACAGGGGGCAGATGAGACCCAGTACTTC.

V gene TRBV7-2 combines with J gene TRBJ2-3, with D possibly being TRBD2 (6 bases). The CDR3 has 15 amino acids. Germline V CDR1 and CDR2: SGHTA, FQGNSA. Trimming stripped 7 bases from V and 2 bases from J, with 16 bases between. CDR3 in DNA: TGTGCCAGCAAAGTTGGGGACTCATACACAGATACGCAGTATTTT. Translating it yields CASKVGDSYTDTQYF.

This chain connects TRBV29-1 to TRBJ1-2; D uncertain. Germline V gene lookup returns CDR1 SQVTM and CDR2 ANQGSEA. Trimming removed 7 bases from V and 0 bases from J, with 21 bases in between. This CDR3 comprises 16 residues. CDR3 nucleotides: TGCAGCGCCTCTAGCCTTGCGGGAGACCCTAACTATGGCTACACCTTC. Its protein product is CSASSLAGDPNYGYTF.

The V gene is TRBV5-1, the J gene TRBJ1-3; TRBD1 matches 7 bases. Germline-derived CDR1 and CDR2 are SGHRS and YFSETQ. CDR3 size: 16 residues. V dropped 3 bases and J dropped 0; count of bases not matched to a gene: 6. The CDR3 DNA reads as TGCGCCAGCAGCTCGCGACAGGGTGGCTCTGGAAACACCATATATTTT. Translating gives CASSSRQGGSGNTIYF.

This clone was counted only a few times. The chain couples TRBV18 to TRBJ2-1; TRBD1 matches 9 bases. The CDR3 runs 15 residues. Trimming took 6 bases from V and 6 from J; bases not matched to a gene: 9. CDR1 and CDR2 from the germline V gene are KGHSH and LQKENI. The CDR3 DNA reads as TGTGCCAGCTCCCCGGGACAGGGACCGGGCAATGAGCAGTTCTTC. Translated, it gives CASSPGQGPGNEQFF.

The rearrangement joins TRBV11-2 to TRBJ2-7; 9 bases map to TRBD1. The CDR3 length is 15 residues. Germline V gene sequence: CDR1 SGHAT, CDR2 FQNNGV. V was clipped by 1 base and J by 7 bases; unmatched bases: 8. The CDR3 region has the DNA TGTGCCAGCAGCTTAGGGGGGACAGGGATGAGGGAGCAGTACTTC. Residues: CASSLGGTGMREQYF.

The chain's CDR3 is CASSPMEDYGYTF. For the CDR3, the DNA is TGTGCCAGCTCACCGATGGAGGACTATGGCTACACCTTC. The chain couples TRBV18 to TRBJ1-2, with D hard to call. V shed 3 bases and J shed 3 bases, with 8 bases lying between them. Looked up from germline, CDR1 is KGHSH and CDR2 is LQKENI. This CDR3 region has 13 residues.